Below are 8 T cell receptor beta chains sequenced from a single sample in a study of cytotoxic CD8 clonotypes in ibrutinib-treated CLL. Profiled with immunoSEQ multiplex PCR; TCRdb holds only in-frame clones, not every one. Found here are some 200,000 clones, about 72% of them singletons; the top ten hold 10% to 15%. The source was PBMCs, collected after 24 months of ibrutinib treatment. These receptors were obtained from a human donor with chronic lymphocytic leukemia.

The rearrangement uses TRBV27 and TRBJ2-5; D may correspond to TRBD1 or TRBD2 (5 bases each). The germline gives CDR1 MNHEY, CDR2 SMNVEV (reference sequence). The ends were cut back, 6 bases at V and 4 bases at J, with 12 bases in the middle. The CDR3 contains 13 residues. CDR3 amino acids: CASRWIGGETQYF. As DNA, the CDR3 is TGTGCCAGCAGGTGGATTGGGGGAGAGACCCAGTACTTC.

J is TRBJ1-1 and V is TRBV30; D uncertain. The V gene's germline CDR1 is GTSNPN and CDR2 SVGIG (reference sequence). V was shortened by 3 bases and J by 0 bases, with 14 bases between the two germline ends. The CDR3 consists of 15 residues. The CDR3 nucleotides read TGTGCCTGGAGAGCGGATAGAGCCATGAACACTGAAGCTTTCTTT. It yields the protein CAWRADRAMNTEAFF. Full variable domain (rest looked up from reference TRBV30 and TRBJ1-1): SQTIHQWPATLVQPVGSPLSLECTVEGTSNPNLYWYRQAAGRGLQLLFYSVGIGQISSEVPQNLSASRPQDRQFILSSKKLLLSDSGFYLCAWRADRAMNTEAFFGQGTRLTVV.

V and J are TRBV7-9 and TRBJ2-3; D unresolved. V dropped 5 bases and J dropped 7 bases, with 19 bases sitting between them. Germline-derived CDR1 and CDR2 are SEHNR and FQNEAQ (reference sequence). This CDR3 has 15 residues. CDR3 sequence: CASSDSEHLSHTQYF. The CDR3 DNA reads TGTGCCAGCAGCGATTCGGAACACCTCAGCCATACGCAGTATTTT.

The rearrangement joins TRBV9 to TRBJ2-7; 15 positions agree with TRBD2. J lost 7 bases, V lost 6 bases, and 11 bases had no gene match. Germline CDR1 SGDLS, CDR2 YYNGEE. CDR3 length equals 16 residues. In nucleotides, the CDR3 is TGTGCCAGCAAACCGGGACTAGCGGGAGGTCCGGGGGAGCAGTACTTC. It translates to CASKPGLAGGPGEQYF.

The chain joins TRBV5-6 to TRBJ2-2, with 8 bases matching TRBD1. This CDR3 comprises 13 residues. CDR1 and CDR2 (germline): SGHDT, YYEEEE. Trimming took 6 bases from V and 8 from J; bases not matched to a gene: 6. The CDR3 spells CASIGTGSGELFF. Written as DNA, the CDR3 is TGTGCCAGCATCGGGACAGGCTCGGGGGAGCTGTTTTTT.

The J gene is TRBJ2-5, the V gene TRBV7-8; D gene unclear. Germline V lookup: CDR1 SGHVS, CDR2 FQNEAQ. With 5 bases removed from V and 5 bases from J, the gap between germline ends came to 15 bases. The CDR3 runs 14 residues. The CDR3 loop is CASSRRQGMETQYF. CDR3 sequence (DNA): TGTGCCAGCAGCCGGCGACAAGGGATGGAGACCCAGTACTTC.

J is TRBJ2-5 and V is TRBV11-3; tentative D call: TRBD2 (6 bases). Germline CDR1 is SGHNT and CDR2 is YENEEA. Trimming left V 6 bases short and J 1 base short, with 9 bases between. This CDR3 has 13 amino acids. CDR3 sequence (DNA): TGTGCCAGCAGTCGGGGGAGCCAAGAGACCCAGTACTTC. This translates into CASSRGSQETQYF.

As DNA, the CDR3 is TGTGCCAGTAGCCCAACTAGCGGGGCCTCCTACGAGCAGTACTTC. It translates to CASSPTSGASYEQYF. The rearrangement uses TRBV19 and TRBJ2-7; TRBD2 agrees at 10 bases. This CDR3 has 15 residues. V trimming: 6 bases; J trimming: 0 bases; junction bases outside the gene matches: 5. Looked up from germline, CDR1 is LNHDA and CDR2 is SQIVND (reference sequence). Full variable domain (remainder filled in from reference TRBV19 and TRBJ2-7): DGGITQSPKYLFRKEGQNVTLSCEQNLNHDAMYWYRQDPGQGLRLIYYSQIVNDFQKGDIAEGYSVSREKKESFPLTVTSAQKNPTAFYLCASSPTSGASYEQYFGPGTRLTVT.